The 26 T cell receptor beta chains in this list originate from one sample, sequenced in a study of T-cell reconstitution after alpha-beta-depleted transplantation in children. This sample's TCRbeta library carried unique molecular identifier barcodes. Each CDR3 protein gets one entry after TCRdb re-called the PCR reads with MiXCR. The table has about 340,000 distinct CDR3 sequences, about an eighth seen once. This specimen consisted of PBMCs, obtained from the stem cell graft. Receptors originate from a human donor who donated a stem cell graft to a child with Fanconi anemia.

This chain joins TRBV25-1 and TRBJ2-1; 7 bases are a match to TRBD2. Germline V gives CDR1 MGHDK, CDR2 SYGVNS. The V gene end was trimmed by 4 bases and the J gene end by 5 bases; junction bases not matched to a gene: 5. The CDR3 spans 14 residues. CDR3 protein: CASSVPGGNNEQFF. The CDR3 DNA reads TGTGCCAGCAGTGTCCCGGGGGGTAACAATGAGCAGTTCTTC.

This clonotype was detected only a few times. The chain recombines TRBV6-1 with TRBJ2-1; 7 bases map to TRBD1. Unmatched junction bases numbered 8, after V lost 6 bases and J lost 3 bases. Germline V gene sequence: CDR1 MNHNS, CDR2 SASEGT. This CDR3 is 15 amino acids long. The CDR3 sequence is CASSRQGGSYNEQFF. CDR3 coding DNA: TGTGCCAGCAGCCGGCAAGGGGGCAGCTACAATGAGCAGTTCTTC.

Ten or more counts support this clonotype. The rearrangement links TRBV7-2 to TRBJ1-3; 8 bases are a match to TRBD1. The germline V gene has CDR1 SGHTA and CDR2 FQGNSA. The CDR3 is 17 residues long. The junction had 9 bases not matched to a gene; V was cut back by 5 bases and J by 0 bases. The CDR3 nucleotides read TGTGCCAGCAGCCCACGGACAGGGCACCCCTCTGGAAACACCATATATTTT. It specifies CASSPRTGHPSGNTIYF.

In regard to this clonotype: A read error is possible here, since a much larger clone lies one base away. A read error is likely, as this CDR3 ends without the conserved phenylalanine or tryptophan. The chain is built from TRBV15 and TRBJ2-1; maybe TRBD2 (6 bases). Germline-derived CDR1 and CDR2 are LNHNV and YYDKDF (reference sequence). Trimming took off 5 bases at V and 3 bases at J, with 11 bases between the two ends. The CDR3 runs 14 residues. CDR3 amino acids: CATSGDSFYNEQFS. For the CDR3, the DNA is TGTGCCACCAGCGGGGACTCCTTCTACAATGAGCAGTTCTCC.

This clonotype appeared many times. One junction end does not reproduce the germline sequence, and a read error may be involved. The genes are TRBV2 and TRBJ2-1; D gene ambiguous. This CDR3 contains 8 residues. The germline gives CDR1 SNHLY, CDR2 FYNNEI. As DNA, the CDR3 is TGTGCCAGCACCAAGTGGGGTTTC. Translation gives CASTKWGF.

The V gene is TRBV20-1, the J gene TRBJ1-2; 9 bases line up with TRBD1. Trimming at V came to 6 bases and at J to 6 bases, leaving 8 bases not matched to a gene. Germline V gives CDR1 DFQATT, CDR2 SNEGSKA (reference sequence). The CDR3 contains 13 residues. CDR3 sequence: CSAEKQGAHGYTF. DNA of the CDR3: TGCAGTGCCGAGAAACAGGGGGCCCATGGCTACACCTTC.

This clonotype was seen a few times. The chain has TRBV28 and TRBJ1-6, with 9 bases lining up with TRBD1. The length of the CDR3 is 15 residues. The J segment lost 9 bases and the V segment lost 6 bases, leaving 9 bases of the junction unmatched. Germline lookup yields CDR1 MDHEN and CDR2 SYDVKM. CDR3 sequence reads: CASRPDRGKGSPLHF. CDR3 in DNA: TGTGCCAGCAGACCGGACAGGGGAAAAGGTTCACCCCTCCACTTT.

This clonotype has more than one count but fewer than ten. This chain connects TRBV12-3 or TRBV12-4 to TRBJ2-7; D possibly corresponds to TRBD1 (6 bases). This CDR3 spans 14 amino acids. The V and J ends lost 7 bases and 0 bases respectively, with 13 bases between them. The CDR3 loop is CASMPGHNSYEQYF. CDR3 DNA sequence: TGTGCCAGCATGCCGGGACATAACTCCTACGAGCAGTACTTC.

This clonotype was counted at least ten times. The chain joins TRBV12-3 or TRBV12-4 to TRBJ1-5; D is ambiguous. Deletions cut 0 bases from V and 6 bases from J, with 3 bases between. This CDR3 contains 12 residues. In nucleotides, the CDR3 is TGTGCCAGCAGTTTAGCCGGTCAGCCCCAGCATTTT. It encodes CASSLAGQPQHF.

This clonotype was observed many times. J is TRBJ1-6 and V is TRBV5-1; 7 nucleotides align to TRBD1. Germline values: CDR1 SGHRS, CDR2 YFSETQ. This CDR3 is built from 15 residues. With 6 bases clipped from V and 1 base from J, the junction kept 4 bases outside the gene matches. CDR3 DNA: TGCGCCAGCAAGGAGGGGGCTTCCTATAATTCACCCCTCCACTTT. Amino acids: CASKEGASYNSPLHF.

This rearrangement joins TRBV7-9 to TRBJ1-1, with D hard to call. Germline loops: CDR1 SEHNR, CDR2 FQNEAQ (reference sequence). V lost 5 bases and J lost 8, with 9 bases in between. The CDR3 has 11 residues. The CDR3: CASSLLGEAFF. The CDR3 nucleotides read TGTGCCAGCAGCCTGCTGGGAGAAGCTTTCTTT.

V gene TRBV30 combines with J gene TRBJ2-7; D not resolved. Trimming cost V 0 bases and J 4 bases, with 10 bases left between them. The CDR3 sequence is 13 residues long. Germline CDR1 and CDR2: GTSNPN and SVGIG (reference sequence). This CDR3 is CAWSVRNRYEQYF. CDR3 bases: TGTGCCTGGAGTGTACGGAATAGATACGAGCAGTACTTC.

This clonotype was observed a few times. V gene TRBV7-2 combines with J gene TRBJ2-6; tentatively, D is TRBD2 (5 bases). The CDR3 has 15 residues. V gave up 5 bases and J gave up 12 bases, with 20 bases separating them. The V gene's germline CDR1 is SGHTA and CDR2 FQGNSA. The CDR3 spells CASSPPGMGSAVLTF. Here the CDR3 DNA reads TGTGCCAGCAGCCCCCCCGGGATGGGATCAGCCGTCCTGACTTTC.

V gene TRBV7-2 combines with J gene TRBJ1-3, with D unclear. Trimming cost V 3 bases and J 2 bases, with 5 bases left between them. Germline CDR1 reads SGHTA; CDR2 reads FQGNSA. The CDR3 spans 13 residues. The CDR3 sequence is CASSLHTGNTIYF. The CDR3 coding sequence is TGTGCCAGCAGCTTGCACACTGGAAACACCATATATTTT.

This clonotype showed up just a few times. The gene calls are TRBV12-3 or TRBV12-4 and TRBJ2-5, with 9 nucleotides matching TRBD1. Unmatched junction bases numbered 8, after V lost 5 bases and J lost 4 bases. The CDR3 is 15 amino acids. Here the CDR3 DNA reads TGTGCCAGCAGTAGTGCACAGGGGGCCGCAGAGACCCAGTACTTC. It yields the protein CASSSAQGAAETQYF.

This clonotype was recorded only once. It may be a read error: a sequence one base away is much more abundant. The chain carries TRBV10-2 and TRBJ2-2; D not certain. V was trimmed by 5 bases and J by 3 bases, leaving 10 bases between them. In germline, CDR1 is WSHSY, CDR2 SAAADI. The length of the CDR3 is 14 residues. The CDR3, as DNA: TGCGCCAGCAGTAAGTGGGCGTACACCGGGGAGCTGTTTTTT. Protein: CASSKWAYTGELFF.

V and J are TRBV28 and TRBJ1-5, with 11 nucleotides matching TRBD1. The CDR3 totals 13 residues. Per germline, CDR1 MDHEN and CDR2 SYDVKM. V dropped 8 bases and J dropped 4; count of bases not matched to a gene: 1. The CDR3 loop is CASGTGGNQPQHF. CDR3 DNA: TGTGCCAGCGGGACAGGGGGAAATCAGCCCCAGCATTTT.

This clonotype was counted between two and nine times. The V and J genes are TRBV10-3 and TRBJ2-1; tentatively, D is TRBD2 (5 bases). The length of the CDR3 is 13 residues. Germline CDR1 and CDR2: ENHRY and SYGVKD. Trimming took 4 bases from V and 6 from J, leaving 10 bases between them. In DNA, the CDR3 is TGTGCCATCAGTGTAACTAGTTCCAATGAGCAGTTCTTC. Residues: CAISVTSSNEQFF.

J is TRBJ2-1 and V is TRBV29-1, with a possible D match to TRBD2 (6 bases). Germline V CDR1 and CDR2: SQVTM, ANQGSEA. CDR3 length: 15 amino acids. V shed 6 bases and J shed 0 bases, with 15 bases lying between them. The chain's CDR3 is CSVEGMMGSYNEQFF. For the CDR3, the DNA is TGCAGCGTGGAGGGGATGATGGGCTCCTACAATGAGCAGTTCTTC.

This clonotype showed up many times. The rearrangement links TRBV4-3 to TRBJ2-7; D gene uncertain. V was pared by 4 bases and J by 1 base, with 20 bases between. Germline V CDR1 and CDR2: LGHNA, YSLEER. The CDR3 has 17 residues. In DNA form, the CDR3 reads TGCGCCAGCAGCCTCGAACGGGCATACCAGCCTTCCTACGAGCAGTACGTC. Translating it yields CASSLERAYQPSYEQYV.

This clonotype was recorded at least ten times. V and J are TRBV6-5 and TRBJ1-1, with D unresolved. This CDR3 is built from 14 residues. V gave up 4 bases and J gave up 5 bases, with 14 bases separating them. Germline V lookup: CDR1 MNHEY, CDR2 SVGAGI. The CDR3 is CASSFARVGTEAFF. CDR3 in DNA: TGTGCCAGCAGTTTCGCGAGGGTGGGGACTGAAGCTTTCTTT.

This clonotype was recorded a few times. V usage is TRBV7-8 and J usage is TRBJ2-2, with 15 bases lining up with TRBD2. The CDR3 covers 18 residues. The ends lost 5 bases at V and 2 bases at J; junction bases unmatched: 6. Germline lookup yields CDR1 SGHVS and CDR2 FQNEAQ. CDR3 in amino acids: CASSRGLAGGSNTGELFF. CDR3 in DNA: TGTGCCAGCAGCCGGGGACTAGCGGGGGGCTCTAACACCGGGGAGCTGTTTTTT.

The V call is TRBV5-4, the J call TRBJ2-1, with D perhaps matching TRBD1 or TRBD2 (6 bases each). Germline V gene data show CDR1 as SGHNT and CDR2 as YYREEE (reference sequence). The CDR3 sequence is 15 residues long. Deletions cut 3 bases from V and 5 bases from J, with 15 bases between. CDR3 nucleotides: TGTGCCAGCAGCTATGTAGGGGGGACGGACAATGAGCAGTTCTTC. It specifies CASSYVGGTDNEQFF.

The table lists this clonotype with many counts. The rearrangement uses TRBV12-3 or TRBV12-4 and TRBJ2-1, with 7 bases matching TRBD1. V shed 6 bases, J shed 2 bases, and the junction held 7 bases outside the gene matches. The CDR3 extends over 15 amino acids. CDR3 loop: CASSLSDRPYNEQFF. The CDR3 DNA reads TGTGCCAGCAGCCTGTCGGACAGGCCCTACAATGAGCAGTTCTTC.

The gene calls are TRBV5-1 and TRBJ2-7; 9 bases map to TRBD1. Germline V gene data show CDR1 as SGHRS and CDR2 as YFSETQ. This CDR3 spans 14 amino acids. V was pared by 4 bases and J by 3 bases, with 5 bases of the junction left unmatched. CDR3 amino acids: CASSGGQGGYEQYF. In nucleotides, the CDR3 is TGCGCCAGCAGCGGGGGACAGGGTGGCTACGAGCAGTACTTC.

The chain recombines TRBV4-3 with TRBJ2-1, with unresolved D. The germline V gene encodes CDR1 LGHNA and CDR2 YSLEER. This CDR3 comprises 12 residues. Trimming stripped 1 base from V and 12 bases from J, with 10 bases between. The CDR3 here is CASSQAGRGQFF. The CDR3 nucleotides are TGCGCCAGCAGCCAAGCAGGTCGCGGGCAGTTCTTC.